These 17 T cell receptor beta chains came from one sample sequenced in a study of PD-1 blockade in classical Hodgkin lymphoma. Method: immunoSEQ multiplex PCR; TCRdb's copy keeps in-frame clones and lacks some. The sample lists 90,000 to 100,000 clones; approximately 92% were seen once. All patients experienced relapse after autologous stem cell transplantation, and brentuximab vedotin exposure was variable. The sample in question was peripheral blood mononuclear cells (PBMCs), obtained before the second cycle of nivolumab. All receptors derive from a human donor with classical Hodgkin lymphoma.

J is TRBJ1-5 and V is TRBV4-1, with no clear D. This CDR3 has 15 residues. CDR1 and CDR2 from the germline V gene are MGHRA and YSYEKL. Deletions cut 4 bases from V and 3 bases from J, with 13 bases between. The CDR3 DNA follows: TGCGCCAGCAGCCTAGCCGGCGCCTTCAATCAGCCCCAGCATTTT. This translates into CASSLAGAFNQPQHF.

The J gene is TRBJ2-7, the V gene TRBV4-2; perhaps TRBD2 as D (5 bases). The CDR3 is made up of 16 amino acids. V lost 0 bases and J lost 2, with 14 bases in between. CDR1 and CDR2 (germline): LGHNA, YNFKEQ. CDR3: CASSQDRASSPYEQYF. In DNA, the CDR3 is TGTGCCAGCAGCCAAGATAGGGCTAGCAGTCCCTACGAGCAGTACTTC.

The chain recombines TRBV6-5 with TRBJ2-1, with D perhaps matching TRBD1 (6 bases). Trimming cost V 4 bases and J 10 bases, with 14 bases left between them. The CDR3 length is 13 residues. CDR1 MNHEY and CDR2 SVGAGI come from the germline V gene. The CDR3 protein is CASSLSGVGEQFF. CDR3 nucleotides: TGTGCCAGCAGTTTGTCAGGGGTAGGCGAGCAGTTCTTC.

The DNA of the CDR3 is TGTGCCAGTAGTACCGACATTGCAACTAATGAAAAACTGTTTTTT. This codes for CASSTDIATNEKLFF. The chain has TRBV19 and TRBJ1-4, with D uncertain. V gave up 4 bases and J gave up 0 bases, with 9 bases separating them. This CDR3 has 15 amino acids. Germline V gene sequence: CDR1 LNHDA, CDR2 SQIVND (reference sequence). Variable domain in full (rest from reference TRBV19 and TRBJ1-4): DGGITQSPKYLFRKEGQNVTLSCEQNLNHDAMYWYRQDPGQGLRLIYYSQIVNDFQKGDIAEGYSVSREKKESFPLTVTSAQKNPTAFYLCASSTDIATNEKLFFGSGTQLSVL.

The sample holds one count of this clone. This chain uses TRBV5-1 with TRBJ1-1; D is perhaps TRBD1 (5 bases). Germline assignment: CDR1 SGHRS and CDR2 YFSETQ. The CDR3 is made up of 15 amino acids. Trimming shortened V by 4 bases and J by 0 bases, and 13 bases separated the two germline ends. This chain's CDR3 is CASSLDRGLNTEAFF. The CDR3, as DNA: TGCGCCAGCAGCCTGGATAGGGGCTTGAACACTGAAGCTTTCTTT.

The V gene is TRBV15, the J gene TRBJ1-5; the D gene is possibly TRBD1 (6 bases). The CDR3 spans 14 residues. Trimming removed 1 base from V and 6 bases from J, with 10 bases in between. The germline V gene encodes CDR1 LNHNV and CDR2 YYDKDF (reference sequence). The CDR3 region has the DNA TGTGCCACCAGCAGAGTAGGGGGTGTTCAGCCCCAGCATTTT. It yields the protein CATSRVGGVQPQHF.

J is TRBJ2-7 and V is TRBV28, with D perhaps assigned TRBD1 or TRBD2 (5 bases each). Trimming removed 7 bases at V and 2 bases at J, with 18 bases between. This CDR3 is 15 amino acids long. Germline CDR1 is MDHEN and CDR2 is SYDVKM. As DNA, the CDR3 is TGTGCCAGCACCGTTAAGGCCGGGGCCCCCTACGAGCAGTACTTC. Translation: CASTVKAGAPYEQYF.

The DNA for the CDR3 is TGTGCCAGCTCACAAGGGGATACGCAGTATTTT. It encodes CASSQGDTQYF. The J gene is TRBJ2-3, the V gene TRBV18; D not certain. CDR3 length equals 11 residues. The germline V gene encodes CDR1 KGHSH and CDR2 LQKENI. Trimming took off 4 bases at V and 6 bases at J, with 5 bases between the two ends.

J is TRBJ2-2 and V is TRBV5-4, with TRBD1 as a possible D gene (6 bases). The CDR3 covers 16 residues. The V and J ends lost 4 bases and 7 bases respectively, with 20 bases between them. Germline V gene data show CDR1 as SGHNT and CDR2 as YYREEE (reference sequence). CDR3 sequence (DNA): TGTGCCAGCAGCCTCAGACGAGGGGGTCAGGACGGGGAGCTGTTTTTT. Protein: CASSLRRGGQDGELFF. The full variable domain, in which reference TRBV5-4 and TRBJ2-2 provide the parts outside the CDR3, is ETGVTQSPTHLIKTRGQQVTLRCSSQSGHNTVSWYQQALGQGPQFIFQYYREEENGRGNFPPRFSGLQFPNYSSELNVNALELDDSALYLCASSLRRGGQDGELFFGEGSRLTVL.

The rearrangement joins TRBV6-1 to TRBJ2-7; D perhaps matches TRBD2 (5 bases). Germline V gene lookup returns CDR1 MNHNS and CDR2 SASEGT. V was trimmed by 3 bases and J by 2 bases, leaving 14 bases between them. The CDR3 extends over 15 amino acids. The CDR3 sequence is CASSEPGLATYEQYF. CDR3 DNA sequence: TGTGCCAGCAGTGAGCCCGGGCTAGCTACCTACGAGCAGTACTTC.

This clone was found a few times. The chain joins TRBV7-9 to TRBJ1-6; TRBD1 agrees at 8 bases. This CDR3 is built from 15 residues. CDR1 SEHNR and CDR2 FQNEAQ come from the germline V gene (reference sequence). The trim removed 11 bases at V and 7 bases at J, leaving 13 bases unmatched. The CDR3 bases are TGTGCCTGGGGGGTGCAGGGGGCGTCGAATTCACCCCTCCACTTT. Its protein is CAWGVQGASNSPLHF.

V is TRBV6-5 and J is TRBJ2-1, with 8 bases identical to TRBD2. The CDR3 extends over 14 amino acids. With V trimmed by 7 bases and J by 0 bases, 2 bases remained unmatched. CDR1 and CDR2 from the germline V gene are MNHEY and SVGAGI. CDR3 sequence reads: CASKSGSSYNEQFF. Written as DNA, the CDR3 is TGTGCCAGCAAAAGCGGGAGCTCCTACAATGAGCAGTTCTTC.

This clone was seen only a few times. DNA of the CDR3: TGTGCCAGCAGCTTGGCCCCGGGACAGGCTTCGAACACCGGGGAGCTGTTTTTT. It is translated as CASSLAPGQASNTGELFF. The chain combines TRBV5-5 with TRBJ2-2; the match to TRBD1 covers 8 bases. The V segment lost 0 bases and the J segment 0 bases; nucleotides outside the gene matches: 7. Looked up from germline, CDR1 is SGHKS and CDR2 is YYEKEE (reference sequence). This CDR3 comprises 18 residues. Complete variable domain (other parts from reference TRBV5-5 and TRBJ2-2): DAGVTQSPTHLIKTRGQQVTLRCSPISGHKSVSWYQQVLGQGPQFIFQYYEKEERGRGNFPDRFSARQFPNYSSELNVNALLLGDSALYLCASSLAPGQASNTGELFFGEGSRLTVL.

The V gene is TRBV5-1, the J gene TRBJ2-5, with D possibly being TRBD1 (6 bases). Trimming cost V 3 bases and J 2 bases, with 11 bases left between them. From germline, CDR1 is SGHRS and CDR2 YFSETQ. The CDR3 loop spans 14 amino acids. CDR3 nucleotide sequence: TGCGCCAGCAGCTCGGGGACAACACAAGAGACCCAGTACTTC. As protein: CASSSGTTQETQYF.

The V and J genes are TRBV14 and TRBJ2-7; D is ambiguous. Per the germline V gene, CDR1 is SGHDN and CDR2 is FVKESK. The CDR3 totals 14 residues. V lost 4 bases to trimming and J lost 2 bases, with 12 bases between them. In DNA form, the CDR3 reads TGTGCCAGCAGCCTCAAAGTAGGAACCTACGAGCAGTACTTC. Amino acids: CASSLKVGTYEQYF.

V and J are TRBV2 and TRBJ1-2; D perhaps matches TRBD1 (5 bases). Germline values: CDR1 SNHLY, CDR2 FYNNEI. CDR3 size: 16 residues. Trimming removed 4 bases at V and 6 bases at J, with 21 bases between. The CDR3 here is CASSAFDKGLTNGYTF. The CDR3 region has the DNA TGTGCCAGCAGTGCTTTCGATAAGGGGTTGACGAATGGCTACACCTTC.

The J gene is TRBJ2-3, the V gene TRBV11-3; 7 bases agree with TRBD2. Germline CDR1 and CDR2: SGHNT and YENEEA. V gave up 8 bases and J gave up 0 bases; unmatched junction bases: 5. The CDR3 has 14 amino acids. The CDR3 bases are TGTGCCAGCTCCTACGGGGGGAGCACAGATACGCAGTATTTT. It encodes CASSYGGSTDTQYF.